The 14 T cell receptor beta chains listed next were all sequenced from one sample in a study of T cells in Graves' hyperthyroidism and ophthalmopathy. RNA transcripts provided the source from which TCR beta CDR3 regions were amplified. The HTBI primer set was used in a first-round RT-PCR of the TCR CDR3. TCRdb passed the multiplex PCR reads through MiXCR, listing each CDR3 protein once. The sample yields about 270,000 distinct CDR3 sequences, roughly 20% seen once. The sequenced sample was blood. The receptors were gathered from a young man with Graves' ophthalmopathy.

The rearrangement links TRBV19 to TRBJ2-3; 9 positions match TRBD2. The CDR3 has 16 residues. The V gene end was trimmed by 3 bases and the J gene end by 4 bases; junction bases not matched to a gene: 8. The V gene's germline CDR1 is LNHDA and CDR2 SQIVND (reference sequence). CDR3 coding DNA: TGTGCCAGTAGTATTATTGGCGGGAGGGCCTCAGATACGCAGTATTTT. This encodes CASSIIGGRASDTQYF.

The CDR3 spells CASSKSPDTQYF. In nucleotides, the CDR3 is TGTGCCAGCAGTAAAAGTCCAGATACGCAGTATTTT. The chain couples TRBV28 to TRBJ2-3; no definite D call. The germline V gene encodes CDR1 MDHEN and CDR2 SYDVKM. V was pared by 5 bases and J by 4 bases, with 7 bases between. This CDR3 is built from 12 residues.

The count of this clonotype is one. Given a far larger clone just one base away, this is likely a sequencing read error. DNA for the CDR3: TGTGCCAGCAGTCATGGACAGGGCGGCTACGAGCAGTACTTC. This codes for CASSHGQGGYEQYF. V is TRBV12-3 or TRBV12-4 and J is TRBJ2-7; 8 nucleotides line up with TRBD1. The J segment lost 3 bases and the V segment lost 5 bases, leaving 6 bases of the junction unmatched. This CDR3 is 14 amino acids long.

The chain is built from TRBV24-1 and TRBJ1-2; D is unresolved. V was clipped by 5 bases and J by 8 bases, with 20 bases between them. The germline CDR1 and CDR2 sequences are KGHDR and SFDVKD. CDR3 length: 15 residues. For the CDR3, the DNA is TGTGCCACCAGTGCCATAGGGCTCTCCGGGCACGGCTACACCTTC. Its translation is CATSAIGLSGHGYTF.

This clonotype was seen repeatedly, ten times or more. The J gene is TRBJ1-2, the V gene TRBV30; 9 nucleotides agree with TRBD1. The CDR3 covers 14 residues. Germline CDR1 and CDR2: GTSNPN and SVGIG (reference sequence). Unmatched junction bases numbered 8, after V lost 4 bases and J lost 5 bases. CDR3 protein: CAWTGQGMIYGYTF. Here the CDR3 DNA reads TGTGCCTGGACCGGACAGGGGATGATTTATGGCTACACCTTC.

The chain employs TRBV12-3 or TRBV12-4 and TRBJ1-1; no definite D call. Trimming pared 5 bases from V and 4 bases from J, leaving 17 bases between. The CDR3 totals 15 residues. CDR3 sequence: CASSPREEEGTEAFF. The DNA for the CDR3 is TGTGCCAGCAGTCCGAGAGAGGAGGAAGGCACTGAAGCTTTCTTT.

This clonotype was picked up many times. The genes are TRBV12-3 or TRBV12-4 and TRBJ2-1; TRBD2 might be the D (5 bases). The CDR3 contains 20 residues. Deletions cut 4 bases from V and 0 bases from J, with 25 bases between. The CDR3 sequence: CASSSHGLAKVWYSYNEQFF. The CDR3 region has the DNA TGTGCCAGCAGTTCCCATGGGCTAGCTAAAGTATGGTACTCCTACAATGAGCAGTTCTTC.

This clonotype was recorded at least ten times. This chain uses TRBV11-2 with TRBJ2-3, with TRBD2 identical over 14 bases. The CDR3 contains 19 residues. CDR1 is SGHAT, CDR2 FQNNGV, per germline. J lost 1 base, V lost 1 base, and 7 bases had no gene match. This CDR3 is CASSLAETSGRARTDTQYF. The CDR3 nucleotides read TGTGCCAGCAGCTTAGCAGAGACTAGCGGGAGGGCACGCACAGATACGCAGTATTTT. Full variable domain (rest looked up from reference TRBV11-2 and TRBJ2-3): EAGVAQSPRYKIIEKRQSVAFWCNPISGHATLYWYQQILGQGPKLLIQFQNNGVVDDSQLPKDRFSAERLKGVDSTLKIQPAKLEDSAVYLCASSLAETSGRARTDTQYFGPGTRLTVL.

V and J are TRBV15 and TRBJ2-4; D is possibly TRBD2 (6 bases). The CDR3 runs to 19 residues. Trimming stripped 1 base from V and 0 bases from J, with 19 bases between. CDR1 is LNHNV and CDR2 is YYDKDF in the germline V gene (reference sequence). The CDR3 DNA reads TGTGCCACCAGCAGAGGGAACGGGAGAGGGGACGTAGCCAAAAACATTCAGTACTTC. Translated: CATSRGNGRGDVAKNIQYF.

The chain carries TRBV7-2 and TRBJ2-7, with D tentatively TRBD2 (7 bases). The CDR3 contains 15 residues. The V gene's germline CDR1 is SGHTA and CDR2 FQGNSA. V lost 1 base and J 4 bases, leaving 14 bases between the germline ends. CDR3 sequence reads: CASSLGGGQPYEQYF. Here the CDR3 DNA reads TGTGCCAGCAGCTTAGGGGGGGGCCAGCCTTACGAGCAGTACTTC.

This clonotype was counted many times. The chain recombines TRBV11-2 with TRBJ2-2; no firm D call. In germline, CDR1 is SGHAT, CDR2 FQNNGV. V was trimmed by 5 bases and J by 5 bases, leaving 15 bases between them. This CDR3 has 15 amino acids. This CDR3 is CASSALEILTGELFF. CDR3 in DNA: TGTGCCAGCAGCGCTCTAGAAATTTTGACCGGGGAGCTGTTTTTT. The variable domain in full, completed from reference TRBV11-2 and TRBJ2-2, reads EAGVAQSPRYKIIEKRQSVAFWCNPISGHATLYWYQQILGQGPKLLIQFQNNGVVDDSQLPKDRFSAERLKGVDSTLKIQPAKLEDSAVYLCASSALEILTGELFFGEGSRLTVL.

This clonotype appeared many times. As DNA, the CDR3 is TGTGCCAGCAGCCAAGATCTCCGGACAGGGGGCCCCAATGAGCAGTTCTTC. Translated, it gives CASSQDLRTGGPNEQFF. The chain combines TRBV3-1 with TRBJ2-1; 11 bases agree with TRBD1. The V and J ends lost 0 bases and 6 bases, in that order; junction bases with no gene match: 7. Looked up from germline, CDR1 is LGHDT and CDR2 is YNNKEL (reference sequence). This CDR3 has 17 residues.

The genes are TRBV6-5 and TRBJ2-7; TRBD2 matches 12 bases. The J call may be in error: the DNA end matches TRBJ2-1 better. The CDR3 sequence is 17 residues long. Germline V gene sequence: CDR1 MNHEY, CDR2 SVGAGI. CDR3 DNA sequence: TGTGCCAGCAGTTACTCGACAACTAGCGGGGGGACCTACGAGCAGTTCTTC. Translating it yields CASSYSTTSGGTYEQFF.

With regard to this clonotype: Germline is not matched at one junction end, which may reflect a read error. The rearrangement uses TRBV2 and TRBJ2-5; the match to TRBD2 covers 9 bases. There are 13 residues in the CDR3. Germline V gene sequence: CDR1 SNHLY, CDR2 FYNNEI. The CDR3 DNA follows: TGTGCCATCTTAGAGCGGGAGGTAGAGACCCAGTGCTTC. It yields the protein CAILEREVETQCF. Complete variable domain (other parts from reference TRBV2 and TRBJ2-5): EPEVTQTPSHQVTQMGQEVILRCVPISNHLYFYWYRQILGQKVEFLVSFYNNEISEKSEIFDDQFSVERPDGSNFTLKIRSTKLEDSAMYFCAILEREVETQCFGPGTRLLVL.